These 20 T cell receptor beta chains originate from one sample sequenced in a study of cytomegalovirus exposure and HLA in healthy donors. The PCR employed 60 Vbeta primers together with 13 Jbeta primers. The protocol was immunoSEQ multiplex PCR, while the TCRdb copy is restricted to in-frame clones and leaves out a portion. The top ten clones hold approximately 2.4% of a sample with about 190,000 clones, over 65% of them seen once. The sample taken for sequencing was PBMCs. All receptors come from a woman aged 50 to 60 in good health and CMV-seropositive.

This chain uses TRBV4-2 with TRBJ2-7, with 8 bases fitting TRBD1. The CDR3 runs to 15 residues. The germline V gene has CDR1 LGHNA and CDR2 YNFKEQ. V was clipped by 8 bases and J by 2 bases; unmatched bases: 11. CDR3 in amino acids: CASGSQEQGAYEQYF. CDR3 DNA sequence: TGTGCCAGCGGATCCCAAGAACAGGGGGCCTACGAGCAGTACTTC.

There are a few counts of this clone. This chain joins TRBV2 and TRBJ1-2; weak D call: TRBD1 (6 bases). CDR1 is SNHLY and CDR2 is FYNNEI in the germline V gene. The length of the CDR3 is 15 residues. Trimming removed 2 bases from V and 4 bases from J, with 14 bases in between. CDR3 DNA: TGTGCCAGCAGTGAACGAACAGGGCTGGGCTATGGCTACACCTTC. This gives the protein CASSERTGLGYGYTF.

This clone was observed once. J is TRBJ2-1 and V is TRBV7-9; D not resolved. Trimming pared 5 bases from V and 6 bases from J, leaving 8 bases between. Looked up from germline, CDR1 is SEHNR and CDR2 is FQNEAQ (reference sequence). This CDR3 has 12 residues. The CDR3 nucleotides are TGTGCCAGCAGCGTAGGGCCCAATGAGCAGTTCTTC. This encodes CASSVGPNEQFF.

In the case of this clone: Its ends do not fully match the called genes, so a read error is possible. The chain combines TRBV5-1 with TRBJ1-2; 8 bases align to TRBD1. Per the germline V gene, CDR1 is SGHRS and CDR2 is YFSETQ. The CDR3 runs 15 residues. The DNA of the CDR3 is TGTGCCAGCAGCTTGGTGGACAGGGCTAACTATGGCTACACCTTC. It codes for CASSLVDRANYGYTF.

V usage is TRBV7-2 and J usage is TRBJ1-3; D not resolved. This CDR3 spans 16 amino acids. Germline CDR1 SGHTA, CDR2 FQGNSA. Trimming removed 1 base from V and 0 bases from J, with 10 bases in between. The CDR3 DNA follows: TGTGCCAGCAGCTTAGATTTGGGAGGCTCTGGAAACACCATATATTTT. Its protein is CASSLDLGGSGNTIYF.

The rearrangement joins TRBV18 to TRBJ2-5; D is undetermined. The J call may be wrong; the DNA end is better matched by TRBJ2-7. Germline-derived CDR1 and CDR2 are KGHSH and LQKENI. The CDR3 has 13 residues. CDR3 in amino acids: CASSPYGDYEQYF. CDR3 sequence (DNA): TGTGCCAGCTCACCGTACGGAGACTACGAGCAGTACTTC.

The rearrangement joins TRBV27 to TRBJ2-6, with 9 bases lining up with TRBD1. The CDR3 runs to 16 residues. Germline V lookup: CDR1 MNHEY, CDR2 SMNVEV (reference sequence). Unmatched junction bases numbered 8, after V lost 7 bases and J lost 4 bases. CDR3 residues: CASKMDRGAGANVLTF. DNA for the CDR3: TGTGCCAGCAAGATGGACAGGGGAGCGGGGGCCAACGTCCTGACTTTC.

There are a few counts of this clone. The chain recombines TRBV4-1 with TRBJ1-6, with a weak D call TRBD1 (5 bases). This CDR3 spans 17 amino acids. In germline, CDR1 is MGHRA, CDR2 YSYEKL. The V end lost 0 bases, the J end lost 10 bases, and 19 bases lay between the germline ends. The CDR3 DNA is TGCGCCAGCAGCCAAGAAGTTACGGGGGAATTGGGCTCACCCCTCCACTTT. This encodes CASSQEVTGELGSPLHF.

This chain links TRBV6-6 with TRBJ1-1; D unclear. CDR1 MNHNY and CDR2 SVGAGI come from the germline V gene (reference sequence). Between the trimmed V and J ends, which lost 2 bases and 2 bases, there was a span of 9 bases. The CDR3 consists of 14 residues. CDR3 sequence (DNA): TGTGCCAGCAGTTACGGGAGGGTAAACACTGAAGCTTTCTTT. Protein sequence: CASSYGRVNTEAFF.

The chain is built from TRBV6-5 and TRBJ2-7, with 12 bases matching TRBD1. V was pared by 5 bases and J by 5 bases, with 7 bases of the junction left unmatched. The CDR3 runs to 15 residues. Germline V gives CDR1 MNHEY, CDR2 SVGAGI. CDR3: CASSQGTGGRNEQYF. CDR3 coding DNA: TGTGCCAGCAGTCAGGGGACAGGGGGCCGGAACGAGCAGTACTTC.

This clone was seen more than once but under ten times. This chain links TRBV19 with TRBJ2-1; 9 bases are shared with TRBD1. Trimming at V came to 6 bases and at J to 10 bases, leaving 7 bases not matched to a gene. The CDR3 length is 13 residues. Germline CDR1 is LNHDA and CDR2 is SQIVND (reference sequence). The CDR3 DNA reads as TGTGCCAGTAGGACGGGACAGGGTGGGGAGCAGTTCTTC. It is translated as CASRTGQGGEQFF.

The genes are TRBV18 and TRBJ1-1; D perhaps matches TRBD1 (5 bases). The CDR3 has 13 residues. V lost 6 bases and J lost 1, with 9 bases in between. The germline V gene encodes CDR1 KGHSH and CDR2 LQKENI. The CDR3 region has the DNA TGTGCCAGCTCGGTGGGGGGGAACACTGAAGCTTTCTTT. It is translated as CASSVGGNTEAFF.

The chain joins TRBV28 to TRBJ1-4; tentatively, D is TRBD1 (6 bases). The CDR3 extends over 15 amino acids. CDR1 is MDHEN and CDR2 is SYDVKM in the germline V gene. V lost 5 bases, J lost 7 bases, and 17 bases lay in between. In DNA form, the CDR3 reads TGTGCCAGCAGTCCAACGCAGGGGTGGGGTGAAAAACTGTTTTTT. Translation: CASSPTQGWGEKLFF.

This clone has just one count. The chain employs TRBV7-9 and TRBJ1-1; a weak D match, TRBD1 (6 bases). Germline V gene data show CDR1 as SEHNR and CDR2 as FQNEAQ (reference sequence). V lost 6 bases, J lost 4 bases, and 15 bases lay in between. The CDR3 sequence is 14 residues long. The CDR3 nucleotides read TGTGCCAGCAGATGGGAAGGGGGAAGCACTGAAGCTTTCTTT. Its translation is CASRWEGGSTEAFF.

The gene calls are TRBV28 and TRBJ2-3; D is perhaps TRBD2 (7 bases). Trimming removed 8 bases from V and 4 bases from J, with 13 bases in between. This CDR3 contains 13 residues. In germline, CDR1 is MDHEN, CDR2 SYDVKM. The CDR3 sequence: CASRGAWPDTQYF. The CDR3 DNA follows: TGTGCCAGCCGGGGGGCCTGGCCAGATACGCAGTATTTT.

This chain uses TRBV30 with TRBJ1-1, with 7 bases that match TRBD1. CDR1 is GTSNPN and CDR2 is SVGIG in the germline V gene (reference sequence). V lost 8 bases, J lost 2 bases, and 8 bases stayed unmatched. The CDR3 is made up of 13 amino acids. The CDR3 DNA is TGTGCCGGATACAGGGGTGGAAACACTGAAGCTTTCTTT. Translation gives CAGYRGGNTEAFF.

The chain recombines TRBV18 with TRBJ2-7; TRBD2 aligns across 11 bases. The CDR3 runs to 15 residues. Trimming removed 6 bases from V and 2 bases from J; junction bases left unmatched: 6. The germline V gene encodes CDR1 KGHSH and CDR2 LQKENI. CDR3 bases: TGTGCCAGCTCCTCGGGGACTAGCGGCACCTACGAGCAGTACTTC. Translation gives CASSSGTSGTYEQYF.

The chain joins TRBV6-6 to TRBJ2-7; 13 bases match TRBD2. The length of the CDR3 is 14 residues. CDR1 is MNHNY and CDR2 is SVGAGI in the germline V gene (reference sequence). Trimming took 5 bases from V and 6 from J; bases not matched to a gene: 4. DNA of the CDR3: TGTGCCAGCAGTAGGACTAGCGGGGGAGGCGAGCAGTACTTC. This gives the protein CASSRTSGGGEQYF.

CDR3 region: CASSPVGGWEKLFF. CDR3 nucleotide sequence: TGTGCCAGCAGTCCGGTAGGGGGTTGGGAAAAACTGTTTTTT. The gene calls are TRBV27 and TRBJ1-4; D perhaps matches TRBD1 (6 bases). The CDR3 length is 14 residues. Trimming left V 5 bases short and J 8 bases short, with 15 bases between. Germline values: CDR1 MNHEY, CDR2 SMNVEV (reference sequence).

This chain links TRBV15 with TRBJ2-2; possible D gene TRBD1, 5 bases. Germline CDR1 is LNHNV and CDR2 is YYDKDF (reference sequence). The CDR3 covers 16 residues. V lost 0 bases to trimming and J lost 5 bases, with 13 bases between them. This CDR3 reads CATSRDGATRTGELFF. CDR3 DNA sequence: TGTGCCACCAGCAGAGATGGGGCGACTCGTACCGGGGAGCTGTTTTTT.